The 18 T cell receptor beta chains below all came from one sample that was sequenced in a study of cytomegalovirus exposure and HLA in healthy donors (dated by TCRdb to about 2017). The method behind the library was the immunoSEQ multiplex PCR assay. What TCRdb holds here is the immuneACCESS table cut down to in-frame rearrangements. Part of the clones is not present; checked against another copy, under half of the missing clones reflect an unresolved V gene, and the others are unexplained. Within this sample are about 57,000 clones, with just over 90% of them counted one time only. Under 7% of the sample belongs to the ten largest clones. The sequenced sample was PBMCs. The origin of the receptors is a woman younger than 35 in good health and CMV-seronegative.

In its sample, this clone was seen once. The sample holds other DNA sequences that translate to the same CDR3. The chain carries TRBV7-2 and TRBJ1-2; D is ambiguous. Germline-derived CDR1 and CDR2 are SGHTA and FQGNSA. V was clipped by 1 base and J by 8 bases, with 17 bases between them. The CDR3 covers 15 residues. CDR3 sequence reads: CASSLDRGQLLGYTF. The CDR3 DNA is TGTGCCAGCAGCTTAGATCGCGGGCAACTGCTAGGCTACACCTTC.

V gene TRBV6-5 combines with J gene TRBJ2-1; D is perhaps TRBD2 (7 bases). CDR1 and CDR2 (germline): MNHEY, SVGAGI. V was pared by 5 bases and J by 15 bases, with 20 bases between. CDR3 size: 13 residues. CDR3 amino acids: CASSPPWGGGRFF. The CDR3 DNA is TGTGCCAGCAGTCCCCCCTGGGGGGGCGGGCGGTTCTTC.

The V and J genes are TRBV9 and TRBJ2-1, with 11 bases lining up with TRBD1. J gave up 6 bases and V 3 bases, and 14 bases lay outside the gene matches. In germline, CDR1 is SGDLS, CDR2 YYNGEE. This CDR3 comprises 18 residues. In DNA form, the CDR3 reads TGTGCCAGCAGCGCGGGACAGGGGGGTGTCCCAAGTCGCAATGAGCAGTTCTTC. It codes for CASSAGQGGVPSRNEQFF.

The chain uses TRBV5-1 and TRBJ1-5, with 8 bases fitting TRBD1. With V trimmed by 4 bases and J by 4 bases, 4 bases remained unmatched. Germline CDR1 is SGHRS and CDR2 is YFSETQ. The CDR3 is 14 residues long. The DNA for the CDR3 is TGCGCCAGCAGCCAGGGGACAGGTAATCAGCCCCAGCATTTT. It encodes CASSQGTGNQPQHF.

The J gene is TRBJ2-3, the V gene TRBV27, with 15 bases fitting TRBD2. The CDR3 loop spans 18 amino acids. J was trimmed by 5 bases and V by 5 bases; bases with no gene match: 11. Germline-derived CDR1 and CDR2 are MNHEY and SMNVEV (reference sequence). CDR3 DNA: TGTGCCAGCAGTCCCTGGACTAGCGGGAGGGCCTCCTTAGATACGCAGTATTTT. Its translation is CASSPWTSGRASLDTQYF.

The J gene is TRBJ1-1, the V gene TRBV5-1; 12 bases line up with TRBD1. This CDR3 has 15 amino acids. V lost 7 bases to trimming and J lost 3 bases; unmatched junction nucleotides: 7. Germline V gene sequence: CDR1 SGHRS, CDR2 YFSETQ. The CDR3 spells CASGTGGAGDTEAFF. The CDR3 nucleotides read TGCGCCAGCGGGACAGGGGGCGCGGGGGACACTGAAGCTTTCTTT.

The chain employs TRBV28 and TRBJ2-1, with TRBD2 matching 7 bases. The J segment lost 2 bases and the V segment lost 8 bases, leaving 6 bases of the junction unmatched. CDR3 size: 14 residues. The germline CDR1 and CDR2 sequences are MDHEN and SYDVKM. CDR3 protein: CASAAGTTYNEQFF. CDR3 in DNA: TGTGCCAGCGCAGCGGGAACCACCTACAATGAGCAGTTCTTC. The entire variable domain, with the rest obtained from reference TRBV28 and TRBJ2-1, is as follows: DVKVTQSSRYLVKRTGEKVFLECVQDMDHENMFWYRQDPGLGLRLIYFSYDVKMKEKGDIPEGYSVSREKKERFSLILESASTNQTSMYLCASAAGTTYNEQFFGPGTRLTVL.

The chain combines TRBV14 with TRBJ2-1; D is possibly TRBD1 (6 bases). V was trimmed by 4 bases and J by 9 bases, leaving 25 bases between them. This CDR3 spans 17 amino acids. CDR1 SGHDN and CDR2 FVKESK come from the germline V gene. The CDR3 protein is CASSPGQPIIRTLEQFF. The CDR3 DNA reads TGTGCCAGCAGCCCCGGACAGCCCATCATTAGAACCCTTGAGCAGTTCTTC.

The V gene is TRBV9, the J gene TRBJ2-2, with D possibly being TRBD1 (7 bases). The CDR3 runs to 14 residues. Trimming shortened V by 2 bases and J by 7 bases, and 12 bases separated the two germline ends. The germline V gene encodes CDR1 SGDLS and CDR2 YYNGEE. In nucleotides, the CDR3 is TGTGCCAGCAGCGTGCAGGGGGGAGACGGGGAGCTGTTTTTT. This gives the protein CASSVQGGDGELFF.

V and J are TRBV7-9 and TRBJ2-1; D remains ambiguous. The V and J ends lost 4 bases and 6 bases respectively, with 16 bases between them. The CDR3 totals 15 residues. Germline CDR1 is SEHNR and CDR2 is FQNEAQ (reference sequence). The CDR3, as DNA: TGTGCCAGCAGCTCGCCAGGAAGTCGGCGCAATGAGCAGTTCTTC. It translates to CASSSPGSRRNEQFF.

This chain uses TRBV7-9 with TRBJ2-5; D possibly corresponds to TRBD2 (6 bases). V was trimmed by 4 bases and J by 5 bases, leaving 8 bases between them. The CDR3 covers 12 residues. Germline loops: CDR1 SEHNR, CDR2 FQNEAQ (reference sequence). CDR3 protein: CASSSGRETQYF. In nucleotides, the CDR3 is TGTGCCAGCAGCTCAGGGAGGGAGACCCAGTACTTC.

The V gene is TRBV5-4, the J gene TRBJ1-2; D gene ambiguous. The V gene lost 1 base and the J gene lost 1 base, with 5 bases spanning the gap. CDR1 is SGHNT and CDR2 is YYREEE in the germline V gene (reference sequence). This CDR3 is 13 amino acids long. The CDR3 protein is CASSLRHNYGYTF. The CDR3 nucleotides read TGTGCCAGCAGCTTGCGACATAACTATGGCTACACCTTC.

The chain has TRBV18 and TRBJ2-1; D perhaps matches TRBD1 (6 bases). Germline V gives CDR1 KGHSH, CDR2 LQKENI. Trimming removed 8 bases from V and 6 bases from J, with 23 bases in between. This CDR3 region has 16 residues. The CDR3 coding sequence is TGTGCCAGCCGGAGGCCAGGGACAAGGCTAAGCAATGAGCAGTTCTTC. This sequence encodes CASRRPGTRLSNEQFF.

The chain has TRBV7-2 and TRBJ2-1; 13 bases match TRBD2. The CDR3 runs 18 residues. Germline CDR1 is SGHTA and CDR2 is FQGNSA. Unmatched junction bases numbered 10, after V lost 0 bases and J lost 8 bases. CDR3 protein: CASSLAPPGLAGSYEQFF. The CDR3 coding sequence is TGTGCCAGCAGCTTAGCCCCCCCGGGACTAGCGGGGTCGTATGAGCAGTTCTTC. The full variable domain, in which reference TRBV7-2 and TRBJ2-1 provide the parts outside the CDR3, is GAGVSQSPSNKVTEKGKDVELRCDPISGHTALYWYRQSLGQGLEFLIYFQGNSAPDKSGLPSDRFSAERTGGSVSTLTIQRTQQEDSAVYLCASSLAPPGLAGSYEQFFGPGTRLTVL.

The chain employs TRBV27 and TRBJ1-5; TRBD1 agrees at 8 bases. The germline V gene encodes CDR1 MNHEY and CDR2 SMNVEV (reference sequence). The V segment lost 6 bases and the J segment 5 bases; nucleotides outside the gene matches: 9. This CDR3 region has 15 residues. The CDR3 DNA follows: TGTGCCAGCAGGACCGGGACAGGCCCTTATCAGCCCCAGCATTTT. This codes for CASRTGTGPYQPQHF.

This chain joins TRBV13 and TRBJ1-1; TRBD1 matches 9 bases. CDR1 is PRHDT and CDR2 is FYEKMQ in the germline V gene (reference sequence). The CDR3 length is 15 residues. The V segment lost 5 bases and the J segment 0 bases; nucleotides outside the gene matches: 4. CDR3 coding DNA: TGTGCCAGCAGCCACAGGGGGCTTATGAACACTGAAGCTTTCTTT. Translation gives CASSHRGLMNTEAFF. Full variable domain (rest looked up from reference TRBV13 and TRBJ1-1): AAGVIQSPRHLIKEKRETATLKCYPIPRHDTVYWYQQGPGQDPQFLISFYEKMQSDKGSIPDRFSAQQFSDYHSELNMSSLELGDSALYFCASSHRGLMNTEAFFGQGTRLTVV.

The rearrangement joins TRBV2 to TRBJ2-7, with D possibly matching TRBD2 (6 bases). The length of the CDR3 is 14 residues. V was clipped by 5 bases and J by 4 bases, with 15 bases between them. Germline loops: CDR1 SNHLY, CDR2 FYNNEI. CDR3 DNA: TGTGCCAGCAGTCCTAGGACTAAAAGGTACGAGCAGTACGTC. This gives the protein CASSPRTKRYEQYV.

The chain employs TRBV7-7 and TRBJ2-2; D is perhaps TRBD2 (6 bases). Germline V lookup: CDR1 SSHAT, CDR2 FNYEAQ (reference sequence). The CDR3 extends over 16 amino acids. V dropped 2 bases and J dropped 3 bases, with 13 bases sitting between them. CDR3 amino acids: CASSLYSSDDTGELFF. The CDR3 nucleotides read TGTGCCAGCAGCTTATATTCTAGCGATGACACCGGGGAGCTGTTTTTT.